The T cell receptor beta chain described here comes from a study of cytomegalovirus exposure and HLA in healthy donors. V dropped 5 bases and J dropped 9; count of bases not matched to a gene: 8. This CDR3 comprises 15 residues. Germline CDR1 reads MNHNY; CDR2 reads SVGAGI (reference sequence). This table comes from immunoSEQ multiplex PCR, and its TCRdb copy is limited to in-frame clones, with some not included. In the table there are 65,000 or so clones, roughly 94% of which are singletons. What was sequenced was PBMCs. The TCR sequence derives from a man younger than 30 in good health and CMV-seropositive. V usage is TRBV6-6 and J usage is TRBJ2-1, with 12 bases identical to TRBD2. This chain's CDR3 is CASSDPTSGRFEQFF. Here the CDR3 DNA reads TGTGCCAGCAGTGACCCGACTAGCGGGAGATTTGAGCAGTTCTTC.